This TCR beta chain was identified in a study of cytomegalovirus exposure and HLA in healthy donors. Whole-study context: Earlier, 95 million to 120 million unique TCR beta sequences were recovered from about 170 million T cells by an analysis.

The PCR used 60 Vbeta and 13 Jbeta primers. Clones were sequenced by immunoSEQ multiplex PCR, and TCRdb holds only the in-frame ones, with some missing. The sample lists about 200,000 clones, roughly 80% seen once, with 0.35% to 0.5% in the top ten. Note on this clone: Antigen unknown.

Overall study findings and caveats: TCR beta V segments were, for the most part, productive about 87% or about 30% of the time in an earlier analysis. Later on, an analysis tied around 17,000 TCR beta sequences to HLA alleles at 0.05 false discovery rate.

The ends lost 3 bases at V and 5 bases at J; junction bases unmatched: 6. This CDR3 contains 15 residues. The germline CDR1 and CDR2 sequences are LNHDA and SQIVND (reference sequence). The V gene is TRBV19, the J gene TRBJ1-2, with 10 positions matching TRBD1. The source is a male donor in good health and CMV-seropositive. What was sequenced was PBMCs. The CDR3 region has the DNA TGTGCCAGTAGTATGACAGGGGGCGCTGGATATGGCTACACCTTC. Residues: CASSMTGGAGYGYTF.